The rows below give T cell receptor beta chains drawn from one sample of a study of shared T cell receptors in the human thymus. TCRdb's copy holds only in-frame clones and misses some; the assay was immunoSEQ multiplex PCR. The repertoire includes about 500,000 clones, 75% to 85% of them detected once, and less than 0.015% sits in the top ten. The sample also formed part of further work on human thymus T cells.

Source material: thymocytes. Every receptor here comes from a boy younger than two with a congenital heart defect. CDR3s include the opening cysteine and the closing phenylalanine or tryptophan. Fields, in order: J gene, D gene, V gene, clone size, CDR3 DNA, CDR3 protein. D genes are given only for firm matches. For some rows the clone size is stated as once, few or many, or as a class when expanded; others skip it.

>TRBJ1-2|.|TRBV9|.
TGTGCCAGCAGCGTAAAAGGAATTGGGGGGGACGGAGACTATGGCTACACCTTC
CASSVKGIGGDGDYGYTF
>TRBJ2-7|.|TRBV9|.
TGTGCCAGCAGCGTGGGGGCGGGAGAGTCCTCCTACGAGCAGTACTTC
CASSVGAGESSYEQYF
>TRBJ1-2|.|TRBV10-3|.
TGTGCCATCAGTGAAGAGGGTGGTGGCTACACCTTC
CAISEEGGGYTF
>TRBJ2-7|TRBD2|TRBV19|.
TGTGCCAGTAAGGGGACTAGCGGGAGGGCCTGGTTGGGGGAGCAGTACTTC
CASKGTSGRAWLGEQYF
>TRBJ2-1|.|TRBV30|.
TGTGCCTGGAGTGTACAGGTGTTAGCGGCCATGGGCGATGAGCAGTTCTTC
CAWSVQVLAAMGDEQFF
>TRBJ2-2|TRBD2|TRBV30|.
TGTGCCCTGCCCCGGCGGGGGACGCCCCGGGAGCTGTTTTTT
CALPRRGTPRELFF
>TRBJ2-1|.|TRBV15|.
TGTGCCACCAGCAGGTCCTTCTACAGCCCGGTGGCAAACAATGAGCAGTTCTTC
CATSRSFYSPVANNEQFF
>TRBJ2-5|.|TRBV9|.
TGTGCCAGCAGCGTAGCTACGGGAGAGGGTGAGACCCAGTACTTC
CASSVATGEGETQYF
>TRBJ1-2|TRBD1|TRBV6-1|once
TGTGCCTCCCACCGGGGACAGGGGATAGCCGGCTACACCTTC
CASHRGQGIAGYTF
>TRBJ1-2|TRBD1|TRBV5-1|.
TGCGCCAGCAGCTTGGCCAGGGGGAAGGGGCTCTATGGCTACACCTTC
CASSLARGKGLYGYTF
>TRBJ1-4|TRBD1|TRBV25-1|once
TGTGCCAGCAGTGATAGCGGGACAGGGGACGAAAAACTGTTTTTT
CASSDSGTGDEKLFF
>TRBJ1-2|TRBD1|TRBV7-9|.
TGTGCCAGCAGCGCGGGACAGGTCTATGGCTACACCTTC
CASSAGQVYGYTF
>TRBJ2-7|TRBD1|TRBV7-9|.
TGTGCCAGCAGCTTGGGACAGCCCTACGAGCAGTACTTC
CASSLGQPYEQYF
>TRBJ2-7|TRBD2|TRBV6-1|.
TGTGCCAGCAGTGAATTCACACTAGCGGGACCCGAGCAGTACTTC
CASSEFTLAGPEQYF
>TRBJ2-2|.|TRBV28|.
TGTGCCAGCAGTTTATTAAGAGGCAGGGGTAGAACCGGGGAGCTGTTTTTT
CASSLLRGRGRTGELFF
>TRBJ2-7|.|TRBV27|.
TGTGCCAGCAGTTTCCACCAACTAGGCTGCGAGCAGTACTTC
CASSFHQLGCEQYF
>TRBJ2-7|.|TRBV11-3|.
TGTGCCAGCAGCTTAAAGGGTTCCCTAGCGCCAAATACCACCTACGAGCAGTACTTC
CASSLKGSLAPNTTYEQYF
>TRBJ1-3|.|TRBV5-4|.
TGTGCCAGCAGCTTGCGTGGGGCCTCGGACACCATATATTTT
CASSLRGASDTIYF
>TRBJ2-7|.|TRBV11-3|few
TGTGCCAGCAGCTTAGCCCCCCGGGCCCAGGGCTACGAGCAGTACTTC
CASSLAPRAQGYEQYF
>TRBJ2-7|TRBD1|TRBV18|.
TGTGCCAGCTCCCCGGGGACAGGGATACGCCACGAGCAGTACTTC
CASSPGTGIRHEQYF
>TRBJ2-7|.|TRBV11-3|.
TGTGCCAGCAGCCCTAGCGAGGGGGGGGAGGAGCAGTACTTC
CASSPSEGGEEQYF
>TRBJ2-1|.|TRBV2|.
TGTGCCAGCAGTTATACGGGTCAGAGCTCCTACAATGAGCAGTTCTTC
CASSYTGQSSYNEQFF
>TRBJ1-5|.|TRBV19|.
TGTGCCAGTAGTCCACCAGTTGGTAAGCAGCATTTT
CASSPPVGKQHF
>TRBJ1-1|.|TRBV30|.
TGTGCCTGGAGGAGGGGGACGGGGGGTGACACTGAAGCTTTCTTT
CAWRRGTGGDTEAFF
>TRBJ2-1|.|TRBV19|.
TGTGCCAGTAGTATTTATCCGGGGAACGATGAGCAGTTCTTC
CASSIYPGNDEQFF